This TCR beta chain was sequenced for a study of Tregs in tolerant kidney transplant recipients. This clone was detected once. Its specificity is unknown. Libraries were prepared by immunoSEQ multiplex PCR; TCRdb keeps only in-frame clonotypes and omits some of them. This table holds tens of thousands of clones, 84% found once. The V segment lost 6 bases and the J segment 0 bases; nucleotides outside the gene matches: 3. Germline V lookup: CDR1 SGHRS, CDR2 YFSETQ. This CDR3 has 14 amino acids. Points from the study as a whole: This study did not directly address biological reproducibility.

Sequenced input: CD4+ T cells from blood. The receptor was isolated from a human donor in good health. This chain joins TRBV5-1 and TRBJ2-3; 8 bases are a match to TRBD2. The CDR3 nucleotides read TGCGCCAGCACAGCGGGGGCTAGCACAGATACGCAGTATTTT. Its protein product is CASTAGASTDTQYF.